The 22 T cell receptor beta chains given below trace back to one sample, sequenced in a study of response to subunit inactivated influenza vaccine. In TCRdb, the RT-PCR reads were re-called with MiXCR into one record per CDR3 protein. The sample holds roughly 500,000 distinct CDR3 sequences; around 21% are singletons and the top ten take around 2.8%. The same data also went into a second study, on T cells expressing NK-cell markers. Turning to that study: The TCR beta cDNA came from 5'RACE template switching with UMIs.

The source material was CD4+ T cells sorted from PBMCs, sampled 11 to 12 days after vaccination. The receptors originated from a man between 50 and 59 years old who received an inactivated influenza vaccine.

The J gene is TRBJ1-2, the V gene TRBV7-2; D is uncertain. The germline gives CDR1 SGHTA, CDR2 FQGNSA. V lost 5 bases and J 5 bases, leaving 15 bases between the germline ends. This CDR3 is 14 amino acids long. The CDR3 coding sequence is TGTGCCAGCAGCCCTGCAACAGCGAAGTATGGCTACACCTTC. It yields the protein CASSPATAKYGYTF.

This chain joins TRBV20-1 and TRBJ2-2, with no clear D. Germline CDR1 reads DFQATT; CDR2 reads SNEGSKA (reference sequence). Deletions cut 3 bases from V and 1 base from J, with 9 bases between. CDR3 length: 14 residues. The CDR3 reads CSASSLKNTGELFF. DNA for the CDR3: TGCAGTGCTAGCTCACTGAAGAACACCGGGGAGCTGTTTTTT.

This chain links TRBV7-2 with TRBJ1-1; 9 bases are shared with TRBD1. CDR3 length: 13 residues. V was clipped by 5 bases and J by 7 bases; unmatched bases: 5. Germline-derived CDR1 and CDR2 are SGHTA and FQGNSA. CDR3 loop: CASSRRQGGEAFF. CDR3 coding DNA: TGTGCCAGCAGCCGTAGACAGGGGGGTGAAGCTTTCTTT.

The chain combines TRBV6-1 with TRBJ2-3, with 11 bases aligning to TRBD2. Trimming at V came to 6 bases and at J to 0 bases, leaving 5 bases not matched to a gene. Germline V gives CDR1 MNHNS, CDR2 SASEGT. This CDR3 has 16 amino acids. CDR3: CASRIAGGPSTDTQYF. The DNA for the CDR3 is TGTGCCAGCAGAATAGCGGGAGGGCCTAGCACAGATACGCAGTATTTT.

This clonotype was detected only a few times. This chain links TRBV5-1 with TRBJ2-3; D tentatively reads TRBD1 or TRBD2 (5 bases each). This CDR3 spans 14 amino acids. Germline V lookup: CDR1 SGHRS, CDR2 YFSETQ. Trimming removed 5 bases from V and 0 bases from J, with 10 bases in between. The DNA of the CDR3 is TGCGCCAGCAGACGAGGGGAAAGCACAGATACGCAGTATTTT. Protein product: CASRRGESTDTQYF.

CDR3 loop: CSVEGRLAVTQYF. In DNA form, the CDR3 reads TGCAGCGTTGAAGGCAGGTTAGCTGTTACGCAGTATTTT. The rearrangement joins TRBV29-1 to TRBJ2-3; D unresolved. Trimming shortened V by 1 base and J by 8 bases, and 13 bases separated the two germline ends. CDR3 size: 13 residues. From germline, CDR1 is SQVTM and CDR2 ANQGSEA.

In its sample, this clonotype was seen a few times. The chain employs TRBV12-3 or TRBV12-4 and TRBJ1-5, with D unresolved. V dropped 6 bases and J dropped 0 bases, with 12 bases sitting between them. The CDR3 runs 15 residues. The CDR3 spells CASSPAPYSNQPQHF. CDR3 in DNA: TGTGCCAGCAGCCCTGCCCCGTATAGCAATCAGCCCCAGCATTTT.

This clonotype was seen a handful of times. The genes are TRBV28 and TRBJ1-5; no reliable D call. Germline values: CDR1 MDHEN, CDR2 SYDVKM. The CDR3 consists of 16 residues. V lost 4 bases, J lost 0 bases, and 13 bases lay in between. CDR3 loop: CASSSSAHYSNQPQHF. CDR3 in DNA: TGTGCCAGCAGTTCCTCGGCGCACTATAGCAATCAGCCCCAGCATTTT. The full variable domain, its missing parts supplied by reference TRBV28 and TRBJ1-5, is DVKVTQSSRYLVKRTGEKVFLECVQDMDHENMFWYRQDPGLGLRLIYFSYDVKMKEKGDIPEGYSVSREKKERFSLILESASTNQTSMYLCASSSSAHYSNQPQHFGDGTRLSIL.

The CDR3 DNA sequence: TGTGCCAGCAGCTCCTATAGGGGACCGCTGAACACTGAAGCTTTCTTT. Translation gives CASSSYRGPLNTEAFF. V usage is TRBV27 and J usage is TRBJ1-1, with D possibly TRBD1 on 5 matching bases. The CDR3 spans 16 residues. Germline V gene sequence: CDR1 MNHEY, CDR2 SMNVEV (reference sequence). The V end lost 6 bases, the J end lost 0 bases, and 17 bases lay between the germline ends.

This clonotype appeared a few times. The chain couples TRBV10-3 to TRBJ1-1; D is undetermined. The CDR3 is made up of 14 amino acids. Germline lookup yields CDR1 ENHRY and CDR2 SYGVKD. Trimming stripped 2 bases from V and 0 bases from J, with 7 bases between. The CDR3 bases are TGTGCCATCAGTGAGGTTACTATGAACACTGAAGCTTTCTTT. Its translation: CAISEVTMNTEAFF.

Here the CDR3 reads CASSTEAGVRGPQHF. Here the CDR3 DNA reads TGTGCCAGCAGCACCGAAGCAGGGGTCAGGGGGCCCCAGCATTTT. The V gene is TRBV6-1, the J gene TRBJ1-5; the D gene is possibly TRBD1 (6 bases). The CDR3 runs to 15 residues. Trimming stripped 6 bases from V and 9 bases from J, with 21 bases between. The germline CDR1 and CDR2 sequences are MNHNS and SASEGT.

This clonotype showed up just a few times. The gene calls are TRBV25-1 and TRBJ2-1, with TRBD2 matching over 13 bases. Germline lookup yields CDR1 MGHDK and CDR2 SYGVNS. V trimming: 4 bases; J trimming: 8 bases; junction bases outside the gene matches: 5. The CDR3 contains 15 residues. In nucleotides, the CDR3 is TGTGCCAGCAGTGGACCGGGACTAGCGGGGTATGAGCAGTTCTTC. Its translation is CASSGPGLAGYEQFF.

This clonotype was detected only a few times. The genes are TRBV12-3 or TRBV12-4 and TRBJ1-3; D ambiguous. Trimming shortened V by 6 bases and J by 2 bases, and 14 bases separated the two germline ends. The CDR3 consists of 15 residues. CDR3 sequence: CASSPRIGAGNTIYF. For the CDR3, the DNA is TGTGCCAGCAGCCCCAGGATAGGTGCTGGAAACACCATATATTTT.

This clonotype was seen repeatedly, ten times or more. The V and J genes are TRBV4-3 and TRBJ2-3; D possibly uses TRBD1 or TRBD2 (6 bases each). This CDR3 is 13 amino acids long. Germline CDR1 LGHNA, CDR2 YSLEER. V dropped 0 bases and J dropped 10 bases, with 11 bases sitting between them. CDR3 bases: TGCGCCAGCAGCCAAGAACGGGGGCGGGCGCAGTATTTT. Amino acid sequence: CASSQERGRAQYF.

V gene TRBV19 combines with J gene TRBJ2-7; 7 positions match TRBD1. The V gene's germline CDR1 is LNHDA and CDR2 SQIVND (reference sequence). The CDR3 is made up of 16 amino acids. Germline trimming cut 4 bases from V and 3 bases from J; bases unmatched to any gene: 12. The CDR3 loop is CASSTQGEPRNYEQYF. The CDR3 DNA sequence: TGTGCCAGTAGTACTCAGGGGGAACCCCGAAACTACGAGCAGTACTTC.

This clonotype was observed many times. This chain connects TRBV10-3 to TRBJ2-5; tentatively, D is TRBD1 (6 bases). CDR1 ENHRY and CDR2 SYGVKD come from the germline V gene. This CDR3 comprises 11 residues. Trimming shortened V by 8 bases and J by 4 bases, and 8 bases separated the two germline ends. CDR3 coding DNA: TGTGCCATCGGGGGCGGAGAGACCCAGTACTTC. Protein: CAIGGGETQYF.

This chain uses TRBV11-2 with TRBJ2-1; possible D gene TRBD1, 7 bases. Germline V gives CDR1 SGHAT, CDR2 FQNNGV. The CDR3 spans 17 residues. V was trimmed by 5 bases and J by 4 bases, leaving 21 bases between them. The CDR3 bases are TGTGCCAGCAGCCCAAGAAACACAGGGGACTTTTACAATGAGCAGTTCTTC. Its translation is CASSPRNTGDFYNEQFF.

This clonotype appeared a few times. The V gene is TRBV7-2, the J gene TRBJ2-1; 9 nucleotides align to TRBD2. This CDR3 spans 17 amino acids. Germline trimming cut 3 bases from V and 0 bases from J; bases unmatched to any gene: 6. From germline, CDR1 is SGHTA and CDR2 FQGNSA. Here the CDR3 DNA reads TGTGCCAGCAGCTTGTTAGCGGGAGTATCCTCCTACAATGAGCAGTTCTTC. Protein: CASSLLAGVSSYNEQFF.

This clonotype showed up just a few times. The chain uses TRBV6-1 and TRBJ2-2, with TRBD2 matching over 14 bases. After removal of 6 bases from V and 10 bases from J, the junction contained 7 bases not matched to a gene. Germline CDR1 reads MNHNS; CDR2 reads SASEGT. The CDR3 is made up of 15 amino acids. The CDR3 loop is CASRTGLAGAVELFF. CDR3 bases: TGTGCCAGCAGGACGGGACTAGCGGGAGCCGTGGAGCTGTTTTTT.

The chain joins TRBV24-1 to TRBJ2-1; D is undetermined. V shed 1 base and J shed 0 bases, with 9 bases lying between them. The CDR3 covers 16 residues. Per the germline V gene, CDR1 is KGHDR and CDR2 is SFDVKD. The CDR3 loop is CATSDFDASSYNEQFF. The CDR3 DNA is TGTGCCACCAGTGATTTCGACGCGAGCTCCTACAATGAGCAGTTCTTC.

The chain couples TRBV6-1 to TRBJ1-5; 7 bases line up with TRBD1. The CDR3 contains 15 residues. With 2 bases clipped from V and 10 bases from J, the junction kept 11 bases outside the gene matches. Germline CDR1 and CDR2: MNHNS and SASEGT. In DNA form, the CDR3 reads TGTGCCAGCAGTGAACATTCCACAGGGGTTAGTCCCCAGCATTTT. Translation: CASSEHSTGVSPQHF.

This clonotype was seen only a few times. The chain combines TRBV9 with TRBJ2-7; maybe TRBD2 (5 bases). In germline, CDR1 is SGDLS, CDR2 YYNGEE. Trimming took off 0 bases at V and 7 bases at J, with 11 bases between the two ends. There are 13 residues in the CDR3. This CDR3 is CASSVGLTGEQYF. The CDR3 bases are TGTGCCAGCAGCGTAGGTTTAACGGGGGAGCAGTACTTC.